One sample yielded the 30 T cell receptor beta chains listed below, sequenced in a study of blood T cell repertoires in COVID-19. Some clones are missing from TCRdb's copy, which holds only in-frame ones; the method was immunoSEQ multiplex PCR. Among a few hundred thousand clones listed, 88% were seen once. The material sequenced was peripheral blood. These receptors were obtained from a man in his 70s with acute or convalescent COVID-19.

This clone was seen at least ten times. This chain links TRBV27 with TRBJ2-7; TRBD2 might be the D (5 bases). V shed 0 bases and J shed 9 bases, with 12 bases lying between them. The V gene's germline CDR1 is MNHEY and CDR2 SMNVEV (reference sequence). This CDR3 contains 13 residues. The CDR3 spells CASSLSKAGWQYF. In DNA, the CDR3 is TGTGCCAGCAGTTTATCGAAGGCGGGTTGGCAGTACTTC.

The rearrangement uses TRBV7-9 and TRBJ2-5; 7 bases map to TRBD1. This CDR3 contains 12 residues. The germline gives CDR1 SEHNR, CDR2 FQNEAQ (reference sequence). Trimming at V came to 5 bases and at J to 7 bases, leaving 4 bases not matched to a gene. The CDR3 loop is CASSRDSGTQYF. The CDR3 bases are TGTGCCAGCAGCCGGGACAGCGGGACCCAGTACTTC.

In its sample, this clone was seen once. CDR3 coding DNA: TGTGCCAGCAGCCTAGCGGGAGTCCACGAGCAGTACTTC. Translated: CASSLAGVHEQYF. The chain has TRBV11-2 and TRBJ2-7; 10 bases fit TRBD2. The CDR3 is made up of 13 amino acids. Germline V gene sequence: CDR1 SGHAT, CDR2 FQNNGV. Trimming removed 5 bases from V and 5 bases from J; junction bases left unmatched: 3.

The V and J genes are TRBV7-9 and TRBJ2-3; D is ambiguous. V lost 3 bases to trimming and J lost 0 bases, with 7 bases between them. Germline CDR1 SEHNR, CDR2 FQNEAQ (reference sequence). The CDR3 spans 14 residues. The CDR3 sequence: CASSLSKSTDTQYF. DNA for the CDR3: TGTGCCAGCAGCTTGTCCAAAAGCACAGATACGCAGTATTTT.

The genes are TRBV12-3 or TRBV12-4 and TRBJ1-2; no clear D. V lost 6 bases and J lost 7, with 12 bases in between. The CDR3 is 12 amino acids. CDR3 nucleotides: TGTGCCAGCAGCTCTGGTTTGGCTGGCTACACCTTC. It codes for CASSSGLAGYTF.

The chain joins TRBV28 to TRBJ1-2; no clear D gene. This CDR3 has 14 residues. The V end lost 2 bases, the J end lost 2 bases, and 9 bases lay between the germline ends. In germline, CDR1 is MDHEN, CDR2 SYDVKM. This chain's CDR3 is CASSLHGENYGYTF. CDR3 nucleotide sequence: TGTGCCAGCAGTTTACACGGGGAGAACTATGGCTACACCTTC.

The V gene is TRBV19, the J gene TRBJ1-2; D might be TRBD1 (5 bases). V shed 6 bases and J shed 8 bases, with 19 bases lying between them. Germline-derived CDR1 and CDR2 are LNHDA and SQIVND (reference sequence). The CDR3 length is 14 residues. As DNA, the CDR3 is TGTGCCAGTAGACAAGATGACAGCGCTGGAGGCTACACCTTC. Translated: CASRQDDSAGGYTF.

The J gene is TRBJ2-1, the V gene TRBV10-3; no reliable D call. The germline V and J ends were trimmed by 0 bases and 2 bases, with 8 bases remaining between them. The CDR3 loop spans 15 amino acids. Germline loops: CDR1 ENHRY, CDR2 SYGVKD. CDR3 coding DNA: TGTGCCATCAGTGAGTCGTCAGAGGCCTACAATGAGCAGTTCTTC. Translating gives CAISESSEAYNEQFF.

This chain's CDR3 is CASSKPGLAADTQYF. The CDR3 DNA reads as TGTGCCAGTAGTAAACCGGGACTAGCAGCAGATACGCAGTATTTT. The V and J genes are TRBV19 and TRBJ2-3, with TRBD2 matching over 9 bases. CDR1 is LNHDA, CDR2 SQIVND, per germline (reference sequence). There are 15 residues in the CDR3. V was pared by 4 bases and J by 4 bases, with 6 bases of the junction left unmatched.

The chain employs TRBV5-1 and TRBJ2-7; TRBD2 matches at 12 bases. CDR1 is SGHRS and CDR2 is YFSETQ in the germline V gene. Unmatched junction bases numbered 5, after V lost 5 bases and J lost 5 bases. This CDR3 comprises 14 residues. CDR3 nucleotide sequence: TGCGCCAGCAGGCCTAGCGGGAGGGGAGACGAGCAGTACTTC. Translated, it gives CASRPSGRGDEQYF.

J is TRBJ1-2 and V is TRBV29-1, with a tentative D call TRBD1 (5 bases). Germline-derived CDR1 and CDR2 are SQVTM and ANQGSEA. Between the trimmed V and J ends, which lost 5 bases and 2 bases, there was a span of 12 bases. The CDR3 contains 13 residues. The CDR3 DNA sequence: TGCAGCGTTTCGACAGCCCGGAACTATGGCTACACCTTC. Protein product: CSVSTARNYGYTF.

This clone was counted a single time. The V and J genes are TRBV28 and TRBJ2-1, with D possibly being TRBD2 (6 bases). This CDR3 contains 15 residues. Between the trimmed V and J ends, which lost 1 base and 10 bases, there was a span of 17 bases. Germline-derived CDR1 and CDR2 are MDHEN and SYDVKM. The CDR3 sequence: CASSLFAGGAKEQFF. The CDR3 nucleotides are TGTGCCAGCAGTTTATTTGCCGGGGGAGCAAAGGAGCAGTTCTTC. Looking up the rest from reference TRBV28 and TRBJ2-1 gives the full variable domain: DVKVTQSSRYLVKRTGEKVFLECVQDMDHENMFWYRQDPGLGLRLIYFSYDVKMKEKGDIPEGYSVSREKKERFSLILESASTNQTSMYLCASSLFAGGAKEQFFGPGTRLTVL.

The chain uses TRBV6-2 or TRBV6-3 and TRBJ2-7, with D possibly being TRBD1 (6 bases). The germline CDR1 and CDR2 sequences are MNHEY and SVGEGT. V shed 5 bases and J shed 10 bases, with 12 bases lying between them. This CDR3 contains 11 residues. For the CDR3, the DNA is TGTGCCAGCAGTACCGACAGGTACCAGTACTTC. This encodes CASSTDRYQYF.

The chain has TRBV6-6 and TRBJ2-4, with 8 bases lining up with TRBD1. V lost 5 bases, J lost 6 bases, and 3 bases stayed unmatched. The germline V gene has CDR1 MNHNY and CDR2 SVGAGI (reference sequence). CDR3 size: 13 residues. The CDR3 sequence is CASSHGQGNIQYF. Written as DNA, the CDR3 is TGTGCCAGCAGTCACGGACAGGGAAACATTCAGTACTTC.

The J gene is TRBJ1-4, the V gene TRBV7-8; D perhaps matches TRBD1 (6 bases). The germline V gene has CDR1 SGHVS and CDR2 FQNEAQ. The V gene lost 7 bases and the J gene lost 0 bases, with 15 bases spanning the gap. The CDR3 consists of 16 residues. This CDR3 reads CASTPRQAATNEKLFF. The CDR3 nucleotides are TGTGCCAGCACCCCTCGACAGGCCGCAACTAATGAAAAACTGTTTTTT.

The table lists this clone with a few counts. The J gene is TRBJ1-1, the V gene TRBV11-3; no firm D call. Trimming removed 0 bases from V and 6 bases from J, with 8 bases in between. The CDR3 consists of 13 residues. Germline CDR1 SGHNT, CDR2 YENEEA. CDR3 nucleotide sequence: TGTGCCAGCAGCTTAGATCAGGTTTCTGAAGCTTTCTTT. This translates into CASSLDQVSEAFF. The entire variable domain, with the rest obtained from reference TRBV11-3 and TRBJ1-1, is as follows: EAGVVQSPRYKIIEKKQPVAFWCNPISGHNTLYWYLQNLGQGPELLIRYENEEAVDDSQLPKDRFSAERLKGVDSTLKIQPAELGDSAVYLCASSLDQVSEAFFGQGTRLTVV.

Here the CDR3 DNA reads TGTGCCAGCAGCTTGGGACAGGGAAAAATGGGCTACACCTTC. Translation: CASSLGQGKMGYTF. The gene calls are TRBV5-5 and TRBJ1-2; TRBD1 agrees at 7 bases. The CDR3 is made up of 14 amino acids. Germline V gene sequence: CDR1 SGHKS, CDR2 YYEKEE (reference sequence). J gave up 8 bases and V 0 bases, and 7 bases lay outside the gene matches.

This sequence joins TRBV13 and TRBJ1-1; a weak D match, TRBD1 (5 bases). V dropped 5 bases and J dropped 5 bases, with 15 bases sitting between them. The CDR3 length is 14 residues. CDR1 is PRHDT and CDR2 is FYEKMQ in the germline V gene (reference sequence). The CDR3 sequence: CASSLRWGRTEAFF. The CDR3, as DNA: TGTGCCAGCAGCCTCCGATGGGGGAGGACTGAAGCTTTCTTT.

The chain recombines TRBV18 with TRBJ1-3; D gene ambiguous. V shed 0 bases and J shed 2 bases, with 8 bases lying between them. Germline CDR1 and CDR2: KGHSH and LQKENI. The length of the CDR3 is 15 residues. This CDR3 is CASSPPGVTGNTIYF. The CDR3 DNA follows: TGTGCCAGCTCACCACCAGGAGTAACTGGAAACACCATATATTTT.

The J gene is TRBJ1-2, the V gene TRBV9; TRBD1 is a possible D gene (6 bases). The CDR3 has 16 amino acids. Germline assignment: CDR1 SGDLS and CDR2 YYNGEE. The V end lost 2 bases, the J end lost 0 bases, and 14 bases lay between the germline ends. Here the CDR3 DNA reads TGTGCCAGCAGCGTTGGACAGCTTCGGGCTAACTATGGCTACACCTTC. Translated, it gives CASSVGQLRANYGYTF.

The V call is TRBV24-1, the J call TRBJ2-3, with 12 bases matching TRBD1. The CDR3 is 16 residues long. V lost 7 bases, J lost 2 bases, and 6 bases stayed unmatched. Looked up from germline, CDR1 is KGHDR and CDR2 is SFDVKD. The CDR3: CATSPGQGAATDTQYF. In DNA form, the CDR3 reads TGTGCCACCAGCCCGGGACAGGGGGCGGCCACAGATACGCAGTATTTT.

J is TRBJ2-4 and V is TRBV3-1 (or the pseudogene TRBV3-2), with D tentatively TRBD1 (6 bases). Germline loops: CDR1 LGHDT, CDR2 YNNKEL (reference sequence). CDR3 length equals 15 residues. V was pared by 4 bases and J by 0 bases, with 10 bases between. The CDR3 region is CASSLGQLAKNIQYF. CDR3 bases: TGTGCCAGCAGCCTAGGACAGCTAGCCAAAAACATTCAGTACTTC.

J is TRBJ2-1 and V is TRBV11-3, with no clear D. Between the trimmed V and J ends, which lost 1 base and 10 bases, there was a span of 8 bases. This CDR3 contains 12 residues. Germline V CDR1 and CDR2: SGHNT, YENEEA. The CDR3 coding sequence is TGTGCCAGCAGCTTAGGAGCACTCGAGCAGTTCTTC. It is translated as CASSLGALEQFF.

The chain employs TRBV11-2 and TRBJ2-5, with D hard to call. Trimming removed 3 bases at V and 5 bases at J, with 7 bases between. This CDR3 spans 12 amino acids. CDR1 and CDR2 (germline): SGHAT, FQNNGV. The CDR3, as DNA: TGTGCCAGCAGCTTTAATGTTGAGACCCAGTACTTC. Residues: CASSFNVETQYF.

The J gene is TRBJ2-1, the V gene TRBV9; 8 bases align to TRBD2. The junction had 15 bases not matched to a gene; V was cut back by 0 bases and J by 4 bases. CDR1 and CDR2 from the germline V gene are SGDLS and YYNGEE. The CDR3 covers 19 residues. CDR3 loop: CASSVGQGISGTPYNEQFF. The CDR3 nucleotides read TGTGCCAGCAGCGTAGGCCAGGGGATTAGCGGGACCCCTTACAATGAGCAGTTCTTC.

V usage is TRBV12-3 or TRBV12-4 and J usage is TRBJ2-7; D possibly corresponds to TRBD1 (5 bases). The CDR3 is 12 amino acids. V was pared by 6 bases and J by 2 bases, with 8 bases between. The CDR3, as DNA: TGTGCCAGCAGCCAGACAGCCTACGAGCAGTACTTC. Encoded protein: CASSQTAYEQYF.

This rearrangement joins TRBV18 to TRBJ1-1; 8 bases are shared with TRBD1. The CDR3 is 13 residues long. Germline trimming cut 4 bases from V and 8 bases from J; bases unmatched to any gene: 6. Germline V gene sequence: CDR1 KGHSH, CDR2 LQKENI. CDR3 nucleotide sequence: TGTGCCAGCTCACTAGACCGGGACAGGGAAGCTTTCTTT. Protein sequence: CASSLDRDREAFF.

This chain links TRBV9 with TRBJ1-4, with 7 bases that match TRBD1. The ends lost 3 bases at V and 5 bases at J; junction bases unmatched: 7. This CDR3 comprises 15 residues. Germline values: CDR1 SGDLS, CDR2 YYNGEE. CDR3 protein: CASSGTTGRNEKLFF. The CDR3 DNA is TGTGCCAGCAGCGGAACGACAGGGAGGAATGAAAAACTGTTTTTT.

The CDR3 nucleotides read TGTGCCAGTAAGGGACAGGGGACCACTGAAGCTTTCTTT. This sequence encodes CASKGQGTTEAFF. This sequence joins TRBV5-4 and TRBJ1-1; the match to TRBD1 covers 10 bases. This CDR3 comprises 13 residues. Germline CDR1 and CDR2: SGHNT and YYREEE (reference sequence). Unmatched junction bases numbered 5, after V lost 8 bases and J lost 4 bases.

The CDR3 sequence: CASSSRSGRSGANVLTF. The DNA for the CDR3 is TGTGCCAGCAGCAGCCGTTCCGGTCGCTCTGGGGCCAACGTCCTGACTTTC. V gene TRBV7-9 combines with J gene TRBJ2-6; the D is unclear. The CDR3 covers 17 residues. CDR1 is SEHNR and CDR2 is FQNEAQ in the germline V gene (reference sequence). Trimming pared 5 bases from V and 0 bases from J, leaving 14 bases between.